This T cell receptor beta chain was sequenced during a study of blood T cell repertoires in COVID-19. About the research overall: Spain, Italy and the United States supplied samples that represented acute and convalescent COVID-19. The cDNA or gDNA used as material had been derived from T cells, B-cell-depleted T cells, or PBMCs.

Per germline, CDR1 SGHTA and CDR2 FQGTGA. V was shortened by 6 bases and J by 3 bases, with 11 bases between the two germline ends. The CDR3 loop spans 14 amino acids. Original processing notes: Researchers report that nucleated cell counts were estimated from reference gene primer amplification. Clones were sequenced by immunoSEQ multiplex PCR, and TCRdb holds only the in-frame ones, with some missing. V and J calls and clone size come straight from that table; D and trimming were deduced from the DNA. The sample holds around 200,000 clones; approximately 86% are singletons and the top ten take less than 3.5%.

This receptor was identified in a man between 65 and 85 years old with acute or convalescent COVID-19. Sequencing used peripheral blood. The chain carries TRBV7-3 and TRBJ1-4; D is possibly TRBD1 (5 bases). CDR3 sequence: CASSPGGSNEKLFF. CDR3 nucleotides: TGTGCCAGCAGTCCCGGGGGGTCTAATGAAAAACTGTTTTTT.